The T cell receptor beta chain described here comes from a study of T cell responses to AZD1222 COVID-19 vaccine. Generated by immunoSEQ multiplex PCR, the TCRdb table keeps only in-frame clones and is missing some. The sample records 55,000 to 75,000 clones, approximately 85% being singletons. As to this clone: The sample carries other DNA sequences with the same CDR3.

The CDR3 runs 17 residues. Losses at the gene ends were 0 bases for V and 3 bases for J; bases not matched to a gene: 6. In germline, CDR1 is MNHEY, CDR2 SVGEGT. Sample: peripheral blood, taken on day 0 of MenACWY control vaccination. The receptor's source is an adult in good health. The rearrangement uses TRBV6-2 or TRBV6-3 and TRBJ2-1; 9 bases map to TRBD2. CDR3 coding DNA: TGTGCCAGCAGTTACTCACCTCCTAGCGGGGTCTACAATGAGCAGTTCTTC. It is translated as CASSYSPPSGVYNEQFF.